A single sample is the source of the 13 T cell receptor beta chains below, sequenced in a study of T cells in Graves' hyperthyroidism and ophthalmopathy. The source material, RNA transcripts, was used to amplify TCR beta CDR3 regions. A first-round RT-PCR of the TCR CDR3 used the HTBI primer set. MiXCR, applied by TCRdb to the multiplex PCR reads, yields one record per CDR3 protein. The profile shows under 350,000 distinct CDR3 sequences, around a sixth of them singletons. The sample consisted of blood. The receptors were gathered from a woman between 50 and 59 years old with Graves' hyperthyroidism.

This clonotype was counted ten times or more. The chain recombines TRBV5-1 with TRBJ2-7, with D perhaps matching TRBD1 or TRBD2 (5 bases each). V gave up 5 bases and J gave up 7 bases, with 19 bases separating them. This CDR3 region has 14 residues. Germline-derived CDR1 and CDR2 are SGHRS and YFSETQ. The CDR3 protein is CASSDGDRAWEQYF. CDR3 nucleotides: TGCGCCAGCAGTGACGGGGACCGTGCTTGGGAGCAGTACTTC.

This clonotype was observed a handful of times. V usage is TRBV10-1 and J usage is TRBJ2-2; D is ambiguous. The CDR3 runs to 14 residues. With 1 base removed from V and 4 bases from J, the gap between germline ends came to 7 bases. The germline CDR1 and CDR2 sequences are WNHNN and SYGVQD (reference sequence). CDR3 loop: CASSEYSPTGELFF. The CDR3 DNA reads as TGCGCCAGCAGTGAGTACAGTCCCACCGGGGAGCTGTTTTTT.

This clonotype has a single count. The chain couples TRBV18 to TRBJ1-5; D call uncertain. The length of the CDR3 is 16 residues. Germline V CDR1 and CDR2: KGHSH, LQKENI. V was trimmed by 2 bases and J by 1 base, leaving 12 bases between them. The CDR3 DNA follows: TGTGCCAGCTCACCAAATGAAGGATCGAGCAATCAGCCCCAGCATTTT. It codes for CASSPNEGSSNQPQHF.

This clonotype has just a few counts. This chain links TRBV5-8 with TRBJ1-1; D remains unclear. CDR1 SGHTS and CDR2 YDEGEE come from the germline V gene. Trimming took off 2 bases at V and 0 bases at J, with 11 bases between the two ends. The CDR3 is made up of 15 amino acids. CDR3 region: CASSFKVAVNTEAFF. DNA of the CDR3: TGTGCCAGCAGCTTCAAGGTAGCCGTGAACACTGAAGCTTTCTTT.

This clonotype occurred a few times. The rearrangement uses TRBV20-1 and TRBJ2-3; D uncertain. The CDR3 is made up of 12 amino acids. CDR1 is DFQATT and CDR2 is SNEGSKA in the germline V gene (reference sequence). V was cut by 6 bases and J by 6 bases, with 13 bases left in between. This CDR3 is CSASEPSDTQYF. CDR3 DNA sequence: TGCAGTGCCAGTGAACCGTCGGATACGCAGTATTTT.

This clonotype came up a few times. This chain links TRBV4-2 with TRBJ2-1; 9 nucleotides agree with TRBD2. V lost 5 bases and J lost 9; bases outside the gene matches: 17. Germline assignment: CDR1 LGHNA and CDR2 YNFKEQ. The CDR3 has 17 residues. The CDR3 nucleotides are TGTGCCAGCAGCGGGACGTGGGCTAGCGGGACTCTAACTGAGCAGTTCTTC. It is translated as CASSGTWASGTLTEQFF.

The gene calls are TRBV30 and TRBJ1-2, with D uncertain. V was trimmed by 5 bases and J by 6 bases, leaving 16 bases between them. The germline CDR1 and CDR2 sequences are GTSNPN and SVGIG (reference sequence). This CDR3 contains 13 residues. The CDR3, as DNA: TGTGCCTGGGGTACCTGGGGAGGGAATGGCTACACCTTC. This translates into CAWGTWGGNGYTF.

V usage is TRBV6-1 and J usage is TRBJ2-2; 8 positions agree with TRBD1. The V gene end was trimmed by 8 bases and the J gene end by 3 bases; junction bases not matched to a gene: 11. The CDR3 has 16 amino acids. Germline V gene sequence: CDR1 MNHNS, CDR2 SASEGT. The CDR3 region has the DNA TGTGCCAGCCAAAGACGACAGGGGCCCGACACCGGGGAGCTGTTTTTT. This sequence encodes CASQRRQGPDTGELFF.

This chain links TRBV7-8 with TRBJ1-5; the D gene is possibly TRBD1 (6 bases). V lost 6 bases to trimming and J lost 6 bases, with 18 bases between them. Germline V gene sequence: CDR1 SGHVS, CDR2 FQNEAQ. There are 15 residues in the CDR3. CDR3 sequence: CASSLGQGQGQPQHF. CDR3 DNA: TGTGCCAGCAGTCTCGGGCAGGGGCAGGGTCAGCCCCAGCATTTT. Full variable domain (remainder filled in from reference TRBV7-8 and TRBJ1-5): GAGVSQSPRYKVAKRGQDVALRCDPISGHVSLFWYQQALGQGPEFLTYFQNEAQLDKSGLPSDRFFAERPEGSVSTLKIQRTQQEDSAVYLCASSLGQGQGQPQHFGDGTRLSIL.

This clonotype was seen more than once but under ten times. The chain has TRBV5-1 and TRBJ1-4; 7 bases are a match to TRBD1. Germline CDR1 and CDR2: SGHRS and YFSETQ. The CDR3 loop spans 15 amino acids. With V trimmed by 0 bases and J by 7 bases, 6 bases remained unmatched. The DNA of the CDR3 is TGCGCCAGCAGCTTGGTTGCAGGGGGGGCTGAAAAACTGTTTTTT. It yields the protein CASSLVAGGAEKLFF.

This clonotype was counted once. The chain joins TRBV7-3 to TRBJ2-1; 7 nucleotides align to TRBD2. After removal of 4 bases from V and 5 bases from J, the junction contained 11 bases not matched to a gene. This CDR3 is 16 amino acids long. The V gene's germline CDR1 is SGHTA and CDR2 FQGTGA. The CDR3 DNA is TGTGCCAGCAGCTCAAGGTCGCGGGAGTTCGACAATGAGCAGTTCTTC. This gives the protein CASSSRSREFDNEQFF.

This clonotype appeared many times. V usage is TRBV12-3 or TRBV12-4 and J usage is TRBJ2-1; the match to TRBD1 covers 9 bases. CDR3 length: 15 amino acids. After removal of 7 bases from V and 9 bases from J, the junction contained 13 bases not matched to a gene. In DNA, the CDR3 is TGTGCCAGCAAGCAGACAGGGGGGGATGTTGGTGAGCAGTTCTTC. This sequence encodes CASKQTGGDVGEQFF.

Only a few counts were recorded for this clonotype. The CDR3 bases are TGTGCCAGCAGCTTACCCCAAACAGATACGCAGTATTTT. It specifies CASSLPQTDTQYF. The genes are TRBV7-9 and TRBJ2-3; no definite D call. Germline CDR1 and CDR2: SEHNR and FQNEAQ (reference sequence). The CDR3 runs to 13 residues. Trimming cost V 2 bases and J 3 bases, with 6 bases left between them.